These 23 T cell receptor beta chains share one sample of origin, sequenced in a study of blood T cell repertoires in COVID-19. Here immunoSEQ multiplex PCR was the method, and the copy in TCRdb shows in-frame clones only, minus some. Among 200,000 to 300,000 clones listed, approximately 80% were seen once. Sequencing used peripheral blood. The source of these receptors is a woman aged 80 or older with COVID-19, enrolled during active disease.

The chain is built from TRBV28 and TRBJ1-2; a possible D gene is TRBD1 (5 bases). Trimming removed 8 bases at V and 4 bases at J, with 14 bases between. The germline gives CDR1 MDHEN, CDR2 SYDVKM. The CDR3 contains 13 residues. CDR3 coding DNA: TGTGCCAGCTCGCCTGGGGGGATCTATGGCTACACCTTC. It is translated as CASSPGGIYGYTF.

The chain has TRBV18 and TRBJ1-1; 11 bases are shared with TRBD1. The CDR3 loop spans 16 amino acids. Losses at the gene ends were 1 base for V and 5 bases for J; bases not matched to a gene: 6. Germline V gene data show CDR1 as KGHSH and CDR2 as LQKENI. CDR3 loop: CASSPLGQGDWTEAFF. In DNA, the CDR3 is TGTGCCAGCTCACCACTGGGACAGGGGGATTGGACTGAAGCTTTCTTT.

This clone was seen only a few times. The CDR3 is CASSAQGARTEAFF. For the CDR3, the DNA is TGCGCCAGCAGCGCCCAGGGGGCGAGAACTGAAGCTTTCTTT. This chain links TRBV5-1 with TRBJ1-1; 8 bases agree with TRBD1. Germline-derived CDR1 and CDR2 are SGHRS and YFSETQ. The CDR3 covers 14 residues. V shed 4 bases, J shed 5 bases, and the junction held 7 bases outside the gene matches.

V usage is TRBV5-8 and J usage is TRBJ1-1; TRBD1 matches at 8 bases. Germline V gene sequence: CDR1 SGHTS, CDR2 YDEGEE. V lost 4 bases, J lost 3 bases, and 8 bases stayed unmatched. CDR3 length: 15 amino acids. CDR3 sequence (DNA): TGTGCCAGCAGCCTAGACAGGGGTTGGGACACTGAAGCTTTCTTT. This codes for CASSLDRGWDTEAFF.

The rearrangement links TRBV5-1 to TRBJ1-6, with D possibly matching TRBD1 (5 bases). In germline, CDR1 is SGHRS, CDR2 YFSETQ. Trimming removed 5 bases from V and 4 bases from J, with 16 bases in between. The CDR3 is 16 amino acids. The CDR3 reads CASSRGGDGYNSPLHF. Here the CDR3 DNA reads TGCGCCAGCAGTCGGGGAGGGGACGGGTATAATTCACCCCTCCACTTT.

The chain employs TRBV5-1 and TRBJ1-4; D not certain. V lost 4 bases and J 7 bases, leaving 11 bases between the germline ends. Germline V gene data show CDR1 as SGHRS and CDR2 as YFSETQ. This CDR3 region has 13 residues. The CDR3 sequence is CASSLGSGEKLFF. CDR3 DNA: TGCGCCAGCAGCCTAGGAAGTGGTGAAAAACTGTTTTTT.

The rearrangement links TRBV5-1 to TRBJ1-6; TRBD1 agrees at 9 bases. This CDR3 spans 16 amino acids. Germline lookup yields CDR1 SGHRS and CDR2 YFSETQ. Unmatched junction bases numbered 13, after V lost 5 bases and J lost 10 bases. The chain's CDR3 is CASSPLPGQGKSPLHF. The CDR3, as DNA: TGCGCCAGCAGTCCGCTCCCGGGACAGGGAAAGTCACCCCTCCACTTT.

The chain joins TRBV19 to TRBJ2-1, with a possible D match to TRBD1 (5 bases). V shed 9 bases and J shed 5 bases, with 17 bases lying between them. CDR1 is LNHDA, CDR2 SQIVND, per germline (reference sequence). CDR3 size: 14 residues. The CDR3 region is CASTSRQNNNEQFF. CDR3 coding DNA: TGTGCCAGCACTTCTCGACAGAACAACAATGAGCAGTTCTTC.

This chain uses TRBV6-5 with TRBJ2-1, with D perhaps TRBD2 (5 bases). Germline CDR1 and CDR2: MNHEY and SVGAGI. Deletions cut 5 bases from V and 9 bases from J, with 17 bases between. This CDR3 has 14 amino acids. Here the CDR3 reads CASSPQAGSIEQFF. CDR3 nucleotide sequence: TGTGCCAGCAGTCCTCAGGCGGGTAGTATTGAGCAGTTCTTC.

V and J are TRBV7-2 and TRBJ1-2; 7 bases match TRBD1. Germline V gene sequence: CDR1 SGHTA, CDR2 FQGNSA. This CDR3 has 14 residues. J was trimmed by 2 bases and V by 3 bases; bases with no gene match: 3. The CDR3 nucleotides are TGTGCCAGCAGCTTCTCACAGGGGAACTATGGCTACACCTTC. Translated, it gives CASSFSQGNYGYTF. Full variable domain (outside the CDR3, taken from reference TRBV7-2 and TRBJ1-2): GAGVSQSPSNKVTEKGKDVELRCDPISGHTALYWYRQSLGQGLEFLIYFQGNSAPDKSGLPSDRFSAERTGGSVSTLTIQRTQQEDSAVYLCASSFSQGNYGYTFGSGTRLTVV.

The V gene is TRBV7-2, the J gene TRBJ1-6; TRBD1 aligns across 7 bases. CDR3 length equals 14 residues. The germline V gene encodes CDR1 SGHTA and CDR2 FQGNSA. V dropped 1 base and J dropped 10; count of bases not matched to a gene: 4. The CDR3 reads CASSLEGAGSPLHF. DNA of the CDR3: TGTGCCAGCAGCTTAGAGGGGGCAGGGTCACCCCTCCACTTT.

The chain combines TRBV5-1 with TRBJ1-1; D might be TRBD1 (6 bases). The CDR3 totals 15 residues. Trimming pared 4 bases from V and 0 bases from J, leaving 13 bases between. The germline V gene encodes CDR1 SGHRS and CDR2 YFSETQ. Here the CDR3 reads CASSTVPGVNTEAFF. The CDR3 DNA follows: TGCGCCAGCAGCACCGTTCCAGGGGTGAACACTGAAGCTTTCTTT.

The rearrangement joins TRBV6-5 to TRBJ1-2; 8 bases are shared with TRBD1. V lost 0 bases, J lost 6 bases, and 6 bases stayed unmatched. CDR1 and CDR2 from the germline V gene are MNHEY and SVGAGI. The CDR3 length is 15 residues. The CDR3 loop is CASSYSPRGQDGYTF. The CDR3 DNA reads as TGTGCCAGCAGTTACTCCCCCAGGGGGCAGGATGGCTACACCTTC.

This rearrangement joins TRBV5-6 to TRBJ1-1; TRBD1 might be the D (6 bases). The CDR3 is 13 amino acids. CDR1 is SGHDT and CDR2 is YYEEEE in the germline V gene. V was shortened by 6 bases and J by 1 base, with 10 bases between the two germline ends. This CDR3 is CASTQGSNTEAFF. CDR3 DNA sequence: TGTGCCAGCACACAGGGCTCGAACACTGAAGCTTTCTTT.

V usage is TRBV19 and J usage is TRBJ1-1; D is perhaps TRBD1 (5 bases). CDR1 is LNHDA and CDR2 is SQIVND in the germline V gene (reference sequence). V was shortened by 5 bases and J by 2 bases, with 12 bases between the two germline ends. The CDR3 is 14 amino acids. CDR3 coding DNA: TGTGCCAGTAGTCTCGGACACGTTAACACTGAAGCTTTCTTT. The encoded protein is CASSLGHVNTEAFF.

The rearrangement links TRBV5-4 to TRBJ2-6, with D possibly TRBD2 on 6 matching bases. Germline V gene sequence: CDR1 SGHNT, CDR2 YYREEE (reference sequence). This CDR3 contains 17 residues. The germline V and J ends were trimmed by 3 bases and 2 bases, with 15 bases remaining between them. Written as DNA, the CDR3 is TGTGCCAGCAGCTGGGACGGGAGAGTTCCTGGGGCCAACGTCCTGACTTTC. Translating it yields CASSWDGRVPGANVLTF.

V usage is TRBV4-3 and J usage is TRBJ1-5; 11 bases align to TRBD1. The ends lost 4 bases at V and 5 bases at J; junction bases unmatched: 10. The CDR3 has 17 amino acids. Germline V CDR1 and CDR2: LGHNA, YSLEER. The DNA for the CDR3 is TGCGCCAGCAGCCGAACCGCCGGGACAGGGGGTTATCAGCCCCAGCATTTT. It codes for CASSRTAGTGGYQPQHF.

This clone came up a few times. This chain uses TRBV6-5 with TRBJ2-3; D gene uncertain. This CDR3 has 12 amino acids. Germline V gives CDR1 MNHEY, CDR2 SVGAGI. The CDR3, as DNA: TGTGCGGTATCACTGTTCACAGATACGCAGTATTTT. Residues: CAVSLFTDTQYF.

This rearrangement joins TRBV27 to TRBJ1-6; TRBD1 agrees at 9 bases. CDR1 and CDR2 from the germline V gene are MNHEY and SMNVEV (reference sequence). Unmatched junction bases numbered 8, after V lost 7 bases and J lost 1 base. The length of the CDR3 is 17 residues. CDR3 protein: CASKAYGQGSYNSPLHF. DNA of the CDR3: TGTGCCAGCAAGGCCTATGGACAGGGGTCCTATAATTCACCCCTCCACTTT.

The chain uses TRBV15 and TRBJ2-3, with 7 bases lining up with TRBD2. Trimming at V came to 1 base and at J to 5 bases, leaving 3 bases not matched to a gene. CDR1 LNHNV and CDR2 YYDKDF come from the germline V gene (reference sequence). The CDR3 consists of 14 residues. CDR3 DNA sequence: TGTGCCACCAGCAGAGGTTCTAGCGGAGATACGCAGTATTTT. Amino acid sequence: CATSRGSSGDTQYF.

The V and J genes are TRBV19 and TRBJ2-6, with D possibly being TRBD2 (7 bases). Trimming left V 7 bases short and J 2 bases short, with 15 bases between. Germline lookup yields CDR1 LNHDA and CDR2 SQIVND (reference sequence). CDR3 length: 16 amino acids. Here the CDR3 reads CASKGGREPGANVLTF. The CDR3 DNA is TGTGCCAGTAAAGGGGGGAGGGAACCTGGGGCCAACGTCCTGACTTTC.

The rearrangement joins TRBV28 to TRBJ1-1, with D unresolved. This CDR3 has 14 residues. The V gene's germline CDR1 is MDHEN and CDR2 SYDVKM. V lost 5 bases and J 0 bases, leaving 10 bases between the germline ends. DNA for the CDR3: TGTGCCAGCAGTCTCACTCGTATGAACACTGAAGCTTTCTTT. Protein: CASSLTRMNTEAFF.

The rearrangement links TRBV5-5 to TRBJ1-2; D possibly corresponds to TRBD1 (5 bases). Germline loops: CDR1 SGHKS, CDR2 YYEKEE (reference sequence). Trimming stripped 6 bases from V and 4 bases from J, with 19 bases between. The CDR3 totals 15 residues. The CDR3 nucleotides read TGTGCCAGCACCATTTCATTGGGGGAGGGCTATGGCTACACCTTC. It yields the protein CASTISLGEGYGYTF.